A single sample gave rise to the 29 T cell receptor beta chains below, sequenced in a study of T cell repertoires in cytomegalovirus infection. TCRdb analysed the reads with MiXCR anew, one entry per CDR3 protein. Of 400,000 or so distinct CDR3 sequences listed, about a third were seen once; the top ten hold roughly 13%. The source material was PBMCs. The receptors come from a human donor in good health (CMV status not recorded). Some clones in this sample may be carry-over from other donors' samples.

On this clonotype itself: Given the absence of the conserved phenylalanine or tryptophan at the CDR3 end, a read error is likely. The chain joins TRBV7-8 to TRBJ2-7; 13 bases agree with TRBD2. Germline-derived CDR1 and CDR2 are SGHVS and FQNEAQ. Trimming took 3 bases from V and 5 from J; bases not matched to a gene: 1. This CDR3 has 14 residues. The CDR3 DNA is TGTGCCAGCAGCTTCGGACTAGCGGGGGACGAGCAGTACTTA. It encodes CASSFGLAGDEQYL.

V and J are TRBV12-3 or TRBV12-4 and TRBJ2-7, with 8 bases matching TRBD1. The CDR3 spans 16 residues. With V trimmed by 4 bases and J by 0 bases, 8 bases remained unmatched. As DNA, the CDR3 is TGTGCCAGCAGTTCCCGGACAGGGACGGGCTCCTACGAGCAGTACTTC. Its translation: CASSSRTGTGSYEQYF.

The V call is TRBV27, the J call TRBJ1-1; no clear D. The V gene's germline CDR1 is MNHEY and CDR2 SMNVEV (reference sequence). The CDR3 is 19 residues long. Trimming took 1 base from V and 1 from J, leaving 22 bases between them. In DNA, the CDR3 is TGTGCCAGCAGTTTATTAATGAAACGCACCGGCGACCCGAACACTGAAGCTTTCTTT. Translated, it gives CASSLLMKRTGDPNTEAFF.

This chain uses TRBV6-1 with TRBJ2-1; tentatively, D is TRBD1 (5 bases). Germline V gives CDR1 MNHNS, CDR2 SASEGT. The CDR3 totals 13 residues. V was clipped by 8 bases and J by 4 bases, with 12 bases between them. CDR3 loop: CASSLQAYNEQFF. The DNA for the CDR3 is TGTGCCAGCTCTTTACAGGCTTACAATGAGCAGTTCTTC.

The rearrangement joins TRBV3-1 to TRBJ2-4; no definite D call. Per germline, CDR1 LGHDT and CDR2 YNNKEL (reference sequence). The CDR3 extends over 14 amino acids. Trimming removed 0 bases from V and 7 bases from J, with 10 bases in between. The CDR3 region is CASSQDTDLNIQYF. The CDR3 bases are TGTGCCAGCAGCCAAGATACCGATCTGAACATTCAGTACTTC. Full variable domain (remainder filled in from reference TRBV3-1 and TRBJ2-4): DTAVSQTPKYLVTQMGNDKSIKCEQNLGHDTMYWYKQDSKKFLKIMFSYNNKELIINETVPNRFSPKSPDKAHLNLHINSLELGDSAVYFCASSQDTDLNIQYFGAGTRLSVL.

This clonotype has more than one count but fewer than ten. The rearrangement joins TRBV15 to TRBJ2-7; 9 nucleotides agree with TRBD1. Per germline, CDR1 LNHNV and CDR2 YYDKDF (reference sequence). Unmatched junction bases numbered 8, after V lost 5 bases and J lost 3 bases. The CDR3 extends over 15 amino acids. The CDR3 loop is CATSGHRGPNYEQYF. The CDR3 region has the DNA TGTGCCACCAGCGGTCACAGGGGGCCAAACTACGAGCAGTACTTC.

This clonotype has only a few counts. The CDR3 coding sequence is TGTGCCAGCAGTTACGACGCGGTGCGGTCCAAAAACATTCAGTACTTC. Protein sequence: CASSYDAVRSKNIQYF. The chain employs TRBV6-6 and TRBJ2-4, with D hard to call. Germline CDR1 MNHNY, CDR2 SVGAGI (reference sequence). Trimming removed 2 bases at V and 2 bases at J, with 13 bases between. The CDR3 is 16 residues long.

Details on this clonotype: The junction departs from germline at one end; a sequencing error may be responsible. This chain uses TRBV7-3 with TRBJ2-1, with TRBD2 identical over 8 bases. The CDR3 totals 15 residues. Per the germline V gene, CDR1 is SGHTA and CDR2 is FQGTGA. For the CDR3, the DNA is TGTGCCAGCAGCCCCGGGGGGGCGGGGTACAATGGGCAGTTCTTC. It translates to CASSPGGAGYNGQFF.

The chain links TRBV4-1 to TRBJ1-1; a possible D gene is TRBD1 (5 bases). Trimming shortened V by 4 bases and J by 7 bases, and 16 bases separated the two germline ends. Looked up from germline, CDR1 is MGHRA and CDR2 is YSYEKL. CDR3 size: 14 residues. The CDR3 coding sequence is TGCGCCAGCAGCCCCGGAGGGGTTGGGGTTGAAGCTTTCTTT. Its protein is CASSPGGVGVEAFF.

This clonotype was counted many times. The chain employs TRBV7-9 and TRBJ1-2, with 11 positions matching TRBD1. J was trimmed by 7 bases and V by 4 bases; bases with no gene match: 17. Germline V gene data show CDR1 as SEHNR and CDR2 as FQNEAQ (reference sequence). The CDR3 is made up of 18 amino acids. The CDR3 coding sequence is TGTGCCAGCAGCTCACATCCCGGGACAGGGGGAGTTCGAGGTGGCTACACCTTC. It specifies CASSSHPGTGGVRGGYTF. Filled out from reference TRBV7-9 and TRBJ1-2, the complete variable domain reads DTGVSQNPRHKITKRGQNVTFRCDPISEHNRLYWYRQTLGQGPEFLTYFQNEAQLEKSRLLSDRFSAERPKGSFSTLEIQRTEQGDSAMYLCASSSHPGTGGVRGGYTFGSGTRLTVV.

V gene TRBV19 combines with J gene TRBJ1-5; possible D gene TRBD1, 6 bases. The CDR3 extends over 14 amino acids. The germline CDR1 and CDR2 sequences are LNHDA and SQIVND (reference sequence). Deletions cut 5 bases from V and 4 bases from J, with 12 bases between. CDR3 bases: TGTGCCAGTAGTGGGGGACACAAAAATCAGCCCCAGCATTTT. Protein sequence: CASSGGHKNQPQHF.

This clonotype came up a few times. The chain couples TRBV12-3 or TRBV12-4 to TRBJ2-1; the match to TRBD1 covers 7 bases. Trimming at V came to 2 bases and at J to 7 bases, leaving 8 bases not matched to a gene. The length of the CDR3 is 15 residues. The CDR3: CASSLRATGVNEQFF. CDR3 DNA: TGTGCCAGCAGTTTAAGAGCCACAGGGGTTAATGAGCAGTTCTTC.

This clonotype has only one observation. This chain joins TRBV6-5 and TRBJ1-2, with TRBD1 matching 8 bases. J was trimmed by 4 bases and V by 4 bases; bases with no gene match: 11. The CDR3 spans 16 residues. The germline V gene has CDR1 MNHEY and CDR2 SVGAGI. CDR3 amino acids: CASSSSQGEGGYGYTF. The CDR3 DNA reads TGTGCCAGCAGTTCCTCACAGGGGGAAGGGGGCTATGGCTACACCTTC.

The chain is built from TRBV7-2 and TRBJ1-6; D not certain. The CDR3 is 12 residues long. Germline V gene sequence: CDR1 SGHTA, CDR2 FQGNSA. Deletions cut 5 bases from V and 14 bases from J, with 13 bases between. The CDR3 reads CASSVRPGTLHF. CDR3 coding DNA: TGTGCCAGCAGCGTTAGACCGGGCACCCTCCACTTT.

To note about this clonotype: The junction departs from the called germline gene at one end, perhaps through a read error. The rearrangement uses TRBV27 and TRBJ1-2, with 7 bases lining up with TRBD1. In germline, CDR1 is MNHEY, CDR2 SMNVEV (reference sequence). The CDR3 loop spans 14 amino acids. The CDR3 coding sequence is TGTGCCAGCAGAACTCTGGACAGGCCGTATTGCTACCCCTTC. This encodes CASRTLDRPYCYPF.

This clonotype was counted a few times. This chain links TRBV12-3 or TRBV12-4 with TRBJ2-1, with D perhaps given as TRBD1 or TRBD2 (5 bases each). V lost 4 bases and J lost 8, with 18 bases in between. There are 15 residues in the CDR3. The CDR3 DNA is TGTGCCAGCAGTTCCGGGACCCCCTGGTTCTATGAGCAGTTCTTC. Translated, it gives CASSSGTPWFYEQFF.

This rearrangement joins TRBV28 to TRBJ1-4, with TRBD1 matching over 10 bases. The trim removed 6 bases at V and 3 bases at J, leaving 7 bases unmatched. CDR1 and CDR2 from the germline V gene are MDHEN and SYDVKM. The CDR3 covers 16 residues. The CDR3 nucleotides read TGTGCCAGCAGATTTTGGGACAGGGGTTCTAATGAAAAACTGTTTTTT. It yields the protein CASRFWDRGSNEKLFF.

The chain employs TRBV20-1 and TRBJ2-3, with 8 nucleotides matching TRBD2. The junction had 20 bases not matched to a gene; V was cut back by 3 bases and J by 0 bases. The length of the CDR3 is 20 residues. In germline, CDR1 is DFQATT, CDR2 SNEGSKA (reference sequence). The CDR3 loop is CSASPGLSSGGLTSTDTQYF. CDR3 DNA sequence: TGCAGTGCTAGTCCTGGACTGTCCAGCGGGGGCCTAACTAGCACAGATACGCAGTATTTT.

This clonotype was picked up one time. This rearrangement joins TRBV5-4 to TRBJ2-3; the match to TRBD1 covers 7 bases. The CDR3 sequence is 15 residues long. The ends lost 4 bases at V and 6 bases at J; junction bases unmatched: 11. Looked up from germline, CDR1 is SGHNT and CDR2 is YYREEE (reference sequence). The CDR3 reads CASSPSEGAEDTQYF. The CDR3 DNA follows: TGTGCCAGCAGCCCTTCCGAGGGGGCCGAGGATACGCAGTATTTT. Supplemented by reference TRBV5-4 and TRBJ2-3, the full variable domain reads ETGVTQSPTHLIKTRGQQVTLRCSSQSGHNTVSWYQQALGQGPQFIFQYYREEENGRGNFPPRFSGLQFPNYSSELNVNALELDDSALYLCASSPSEGAEDTQYFGPGTRLTVL.

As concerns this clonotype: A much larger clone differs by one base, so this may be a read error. CDR3 nucleotide sequence: TGTGCCAGCAGCTTGCCTAGCGGGGTAGAGACCCAGTACTTC. Its translation is CASSLPSGVETQYF. V gene TRBV7-9 combines with J gene TRBJ2-5, with 9 bases identical to TRBD2. The CDR3 runs 14 residues. Germline V lookup: CDR1 SEHNR, CDR2 FQNEAQ (reference sequence). V gave up 3 bases and J gave up 4 bases; unmatched junction bases: 3.

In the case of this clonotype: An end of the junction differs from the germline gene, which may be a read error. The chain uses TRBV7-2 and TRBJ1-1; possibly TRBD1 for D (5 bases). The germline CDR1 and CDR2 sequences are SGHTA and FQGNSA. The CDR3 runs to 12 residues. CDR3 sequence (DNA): TGTGCCAGCATCCCGGCGACAGCTGAAGGTTTTTTT. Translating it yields CASIPATAEGFF.

The CDR3 coding sequence is TGTGCCAGCAGTTCCGGTGGAGGGGGACACACTGAAGCTTTCTTT. Its translation: CASSSGGGGHTEAFF. The rearrangement links TRBV6-5 to TRBJ1-1, with TRBD1 as a possible D gene (6 bases). CDR3 length: 15 residues. The V and J ends lost 4 bases and 3 bases respectively, with 15 bases between them. From germline, CDR1 is MNHEY and CDR2 SVGAGI.

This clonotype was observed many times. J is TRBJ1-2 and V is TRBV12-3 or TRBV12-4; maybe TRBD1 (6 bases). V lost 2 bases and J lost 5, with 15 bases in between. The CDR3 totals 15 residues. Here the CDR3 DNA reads TGTGCCAGCAGTTTAAAGGGCTCTGGGACATATGGCTACACCTTC. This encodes CASSLKGSGTYGYTF.

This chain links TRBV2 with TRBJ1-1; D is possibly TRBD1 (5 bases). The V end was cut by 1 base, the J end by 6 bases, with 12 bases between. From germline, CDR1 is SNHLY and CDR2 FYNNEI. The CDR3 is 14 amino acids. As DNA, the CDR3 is TGTGCCAGCAGTGAAGACGGGACCGGGGCTGAAGCTTTCTTT. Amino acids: CASSEDGTGAEAFF.

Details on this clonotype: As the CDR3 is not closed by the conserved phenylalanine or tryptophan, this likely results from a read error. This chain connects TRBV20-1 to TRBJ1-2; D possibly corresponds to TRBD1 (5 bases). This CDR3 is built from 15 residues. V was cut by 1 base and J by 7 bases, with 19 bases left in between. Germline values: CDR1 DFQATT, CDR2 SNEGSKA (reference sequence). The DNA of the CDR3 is TGCAGTGCTAGAGTCTTGCAGGGTGGGCAGGGTGGCTACACCTTA. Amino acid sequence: CSARVLQGGQGGYTL.

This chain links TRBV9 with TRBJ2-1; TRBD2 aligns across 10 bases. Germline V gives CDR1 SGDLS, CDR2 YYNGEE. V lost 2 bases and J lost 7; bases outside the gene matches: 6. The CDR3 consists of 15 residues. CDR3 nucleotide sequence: TGTGCCAGCAGCGTCAGCGGGGGGGCGGGGAATGAGCAGTTCTTC. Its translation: CASSVSGGAGNEQFF. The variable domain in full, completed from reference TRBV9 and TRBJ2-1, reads DSGVTQTPKHLITATGQRVTLRCSPRSGDLSVYWYQQSLDQGLQFLIQYYNGEERAKGNILERFSAQQFPDLHSELNLSSLELGDSALYFCASSVSGGAGNEQFFGPGTRLTVL.

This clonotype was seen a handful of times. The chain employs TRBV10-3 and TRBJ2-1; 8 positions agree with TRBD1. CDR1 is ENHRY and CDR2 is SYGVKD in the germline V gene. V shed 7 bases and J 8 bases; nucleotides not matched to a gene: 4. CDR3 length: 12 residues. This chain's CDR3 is CAIKAQGDEQFF. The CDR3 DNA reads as TGTGCCATCAAAGCACAGGGGGATGAGCAGTTCTTC.

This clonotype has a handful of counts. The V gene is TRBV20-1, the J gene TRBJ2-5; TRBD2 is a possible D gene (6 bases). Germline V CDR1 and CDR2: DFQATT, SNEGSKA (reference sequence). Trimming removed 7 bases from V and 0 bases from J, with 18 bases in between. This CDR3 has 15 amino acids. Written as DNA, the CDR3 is TGCAGTGTGGCTGCGGATGGGGGGTACCAAGAGACCCAGTACTTC. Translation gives CSVAADGGYQETQYF.

CDR3 in DNA: TGTGCCAGCAGCCAAGGAGGTCCCACGGTACCTGAAGCTTTCTTT. This sequence encodes CASSQGGPTVPEAFF. This chain uses TRBV3-1 with TRBJ1-1; no clear D gene. V was clipped by 1 base and J by 6 bases, with 15 bases between them. Germline V gene sequence: CDR1 LGHDT, CDR2 YNNKEL (reference sequence). This CDR3 has 15 amino acids.